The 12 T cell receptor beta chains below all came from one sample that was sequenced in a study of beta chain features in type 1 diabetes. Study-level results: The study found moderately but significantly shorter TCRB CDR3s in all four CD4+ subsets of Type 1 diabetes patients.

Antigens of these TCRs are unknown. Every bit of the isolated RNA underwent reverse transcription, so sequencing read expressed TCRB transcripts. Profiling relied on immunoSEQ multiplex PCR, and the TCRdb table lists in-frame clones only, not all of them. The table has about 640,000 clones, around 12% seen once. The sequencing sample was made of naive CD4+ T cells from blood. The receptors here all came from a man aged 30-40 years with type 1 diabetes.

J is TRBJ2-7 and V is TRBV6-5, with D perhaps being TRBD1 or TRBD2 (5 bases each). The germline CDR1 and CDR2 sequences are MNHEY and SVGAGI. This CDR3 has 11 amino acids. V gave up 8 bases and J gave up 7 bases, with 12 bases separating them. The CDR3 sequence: CASLKGSEQYF. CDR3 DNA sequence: TGTGCCAGCCTCAAGGGGAGTGAGCAGTACTTC.

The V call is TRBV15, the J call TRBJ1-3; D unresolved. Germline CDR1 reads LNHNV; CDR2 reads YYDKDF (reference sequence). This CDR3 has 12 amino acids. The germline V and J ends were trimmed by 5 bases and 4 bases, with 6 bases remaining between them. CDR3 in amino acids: CATSEKGNTIYF. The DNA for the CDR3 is TGTGCCACCAGCGAGAAAGGAAACACCATATATTTT.

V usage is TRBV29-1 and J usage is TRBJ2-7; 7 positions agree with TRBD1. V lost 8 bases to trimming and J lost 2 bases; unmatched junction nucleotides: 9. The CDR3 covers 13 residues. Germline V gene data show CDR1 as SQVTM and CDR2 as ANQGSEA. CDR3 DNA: TGCAGCATTTGGGACAGCCGTACCTACGAGCAGTACTTC. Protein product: CSIWDSRTYEQYF.

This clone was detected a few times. CDR3 amino acids: CASSLLAGGLFF. CDR3 nucleotide sequence: TGTGCCAGCAGTCTCCTAGCGGGGGGGTTGTTCTTC. The rearrangement links TRBV28 to TRBJ2-1; TRBD2 matches 12 bases. Germline CDR1 MDHEN, CDR2 SYDVKM. The junction had 5 bases not matched to a gene; V was cut back by 5 bases and J by 15 bases. This CDR3 has 12 residues.

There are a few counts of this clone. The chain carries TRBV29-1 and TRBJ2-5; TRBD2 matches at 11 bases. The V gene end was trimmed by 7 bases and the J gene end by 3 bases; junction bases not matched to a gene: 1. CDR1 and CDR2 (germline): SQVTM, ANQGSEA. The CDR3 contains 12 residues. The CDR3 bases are TGCAGCGCGGGACTAGCGGAAGAGACCCAGTACTTC. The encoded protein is CSAGLAEETQYF.

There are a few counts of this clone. Here the CDR3 DNA reads TGTGCCAGCAGCTTAGTAGTCGGGGCGGGTGAAAAACTGTTTTTT. Translating it yields CASSLVVGAGEKLFF. The V call is TRBV7-8, the J call TRBJ1-4; tentatively, D is TRBD1 (5 bases). Deletions cut 1 base from V and 7 bases from J, with 13 bases between. Germline values: CDR1 SGHVS, CDR2 FQNEAQ. The CDR3 sequence is 15 residues long.

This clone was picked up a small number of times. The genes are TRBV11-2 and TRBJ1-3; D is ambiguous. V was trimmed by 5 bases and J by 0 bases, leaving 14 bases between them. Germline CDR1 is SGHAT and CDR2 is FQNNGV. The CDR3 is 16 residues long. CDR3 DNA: TGTGCCAGCAGCCCTGCGCGGCAGAGCTCTGGAAACACCATATATTTT. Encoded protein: CASSPARQSSGNTIYF.

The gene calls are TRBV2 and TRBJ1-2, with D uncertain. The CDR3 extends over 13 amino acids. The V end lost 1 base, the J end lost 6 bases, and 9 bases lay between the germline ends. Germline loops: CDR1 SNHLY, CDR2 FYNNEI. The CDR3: CASSEVRENGYTF. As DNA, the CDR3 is TGTGCCAGCAGTGAAGTAAGGGAAAATGGCTACACCTTC.

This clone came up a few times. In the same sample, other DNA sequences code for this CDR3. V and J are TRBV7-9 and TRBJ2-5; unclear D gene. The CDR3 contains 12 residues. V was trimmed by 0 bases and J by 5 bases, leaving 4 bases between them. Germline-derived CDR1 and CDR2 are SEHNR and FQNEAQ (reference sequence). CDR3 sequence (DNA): TGTGCCAGCAGCTTAGCCCGGGAGACCCAGTACTTC. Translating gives CASSLARETQYF. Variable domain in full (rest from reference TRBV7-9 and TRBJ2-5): DTGVSQNPRHKITKRGQNVTFRCDPISEHNRLYWYRQTLGQGPEFLTYFQNEAQLEKSRLLSDRFSAERPKGSFSTLEIQRTEQGDSAMYLCASSLARETQYFGPGTRLLVL.

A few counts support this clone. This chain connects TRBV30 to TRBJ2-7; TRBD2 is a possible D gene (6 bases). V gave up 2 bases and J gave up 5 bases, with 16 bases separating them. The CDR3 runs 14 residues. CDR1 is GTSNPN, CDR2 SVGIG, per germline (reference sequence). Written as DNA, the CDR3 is TGTGCCTGGAGTAGGAGGGAAATAGGCAACGAGCAGTACTTC. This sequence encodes CAWSRREIGNEQYF.

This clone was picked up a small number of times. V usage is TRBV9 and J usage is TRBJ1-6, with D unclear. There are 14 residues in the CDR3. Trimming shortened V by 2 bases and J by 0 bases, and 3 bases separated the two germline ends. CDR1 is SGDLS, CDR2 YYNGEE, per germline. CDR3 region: CASSVNSYNSPLHF. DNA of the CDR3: TGTGCCAGCAGCGTTAACTCCTATAATTCACCCCTCCACTTT.

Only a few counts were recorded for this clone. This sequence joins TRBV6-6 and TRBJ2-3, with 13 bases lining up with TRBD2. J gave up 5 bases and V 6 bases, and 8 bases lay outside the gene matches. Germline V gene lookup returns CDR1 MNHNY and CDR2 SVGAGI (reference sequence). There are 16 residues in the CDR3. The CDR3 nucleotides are TGTGCCAGCAGCTTCGGGACTAGCGGGGAAGTAGATACGCAGTATTTT. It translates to CASSFGTSGEVDTQYF.